This T cell receptor (beta chain) was identified during a study of T cell repertoires in cytomegalovirus infection (dated by TCRdb to the late 2010s). As for the study more broadly: Peptide stimulations targeted recently identified HLA-C-restricted CMV epitopes, whose presentation resists viral immunomodulation, together with well-studied HLA-B-restricted epitopes. Donor HLA type was relevant to the analysis, as public TCR beta signatures indicated carriage of CMV infection together with the matching HLA type.

On this clonotype: Which antigen it targets is not known. It has no much larger one-base neighbor in the sample; base qualities were not kept.

Reading the label with the study, this specimen's treatment or condition is: in vitro stimulation with specific CMV peptide epitopes to enrich CMV-specific T cells. Overall study outcomes, separate from this receptor: In both this cohort and an independent cohort of several hundred donors, the cumulative frequency of public TCR beta family members distinguished carriers of CMV infection plus the relevant HLA type. The ex vivo response was dominated by HLA-C-restricted CMV-specific TCR beta clonotypes, which also provided the single most frequent clonotype in two of eight donors.

The CDR3 numbers 22 residues from cysteine through phenylalanine. CDR3 DNA only is kept here, 66 bases in frame from base 1. Trimming accounts for 3 bases at V and 7 bases at J, while the number of junction bases matched to no gene is 22. Taken from the germline V gene, the CDR1 and CDR2 loops are SGHVT and SQSDAQ. Instrument used: Illumina HiSeq 1500. TCRdb reanalyzed the raw reads on its own, using fastp at Q25 for trimming and MiXCR for clone calling, and kept in-frame beta chains. Rows merge per CDR3 protein into single entries with the most common DNA and genes. The table for this sample lists about 310,000 distinct CDR3 sequences; 25% of them were counted only once. About 14% of the sample is held by the ten biggest clonotypes.

The specimen was cultured PBMCs, collected from culture after CMV antigen stimulation. Recombination joined TRBV7-4 with TRBJ2-1, and 15 junction bases match TRBD2. The sequence came from a human donor in good health (CMV status not recorded). Some clones in this sample may be carry-over from other donors' samples. The nucleotide sequence reads as follows: TGTGCCAGCAGCTTCCGCTTGAGCCCTGCCAGGACTAGCGGGAGGGCCAATAATGAGCAGTTCTTC. Translated, this gives CASSFRLSPARTSGRANNEQFF.